Below, 15 T cell receptor beta chains from the same sample are listed, as sequenced in a study of OX40 agonist ivuxolimab in advanced cancers. The repertoire was sequenced with immunoSEQ multiplex PCR; TCRdb's copy has only in-frame clones and lacks some. The table includes about 63,000 clones, roughly nine tenths detected once. Sequencing used CD4+ or CD8+ T cells sorted from blood, obtained in a trial of the OX40 agonist ivuxolimab. These receptors all come from an adult with an advanced solid tumor such as melanoma, head and neck, liver or kidney cancer.

The chain has TRBV18 and TRBJ1-5; 8 bases map to TRBD1. The CDR3 runs to 14 residues. The V segment lost 5 bases and the J segment 9 bases; nucleotides outside the gene matches: 9. Per germline, CDR1 KGHSH and CDR2 LQKENI. The CDR3 loop is CASSVDRDPSPQHF. The CDR3 region has the DNA TGTGCCAGCTCAGTGGACAGGGATCCCTCGCCCCAGCATTTT.

The gene calls are TRBV5-1 and TRBJ2-6; 9 nucleotides align to TRBD1. The germline CDR1 and CDR2 sequences are SGHRS and YFSETQ. V lost 5 bases and J lost 0; bases outside the gene matches: 15. This CDR3 has 20 residues. The CDR3 spells CASSFIALGQGRSGANVLTF. Written as DNA, the CDR3 is TGCGCCAGCAGTTTTATTGCCTTGGGACAGGGCCGCTCTGGGGCCAACGTCCTGACTTTC.

The V call is TRBV15, the J call TRBJ1-5; D is unresolved. The ends were cut back, 0 bases at V and 5 bases at J, with 5 bases in the middle. Germline CDR1 and CDR2: LNHNV and YYDKDF (reference sequence). This CDR3 has 13 residues. The CDR3 reads CATSRDGHQPQHF. CDR3 nucleotides: TGTGCCACCAGCAGAGATGGTCATCAGCCCCAGCATTTT.

This chain joins TRBV19 and TRBJ2-1; D is perhaps TRBD2 (6 bases). CDR1 is LNHDA, CDR2 SQIVND, per germline (reference sequence). This CDR3 comprises 16 residues. The V gene lost 1 base and the J gene lost 2 bases, with 12 bases spanning the gap. The CDR3 DNA sequence: TGTGCCAGTAGTATAGTTGGCGGGAATACCTACAATGAGCAGTTCTTC. It specifies CASSIVGGNTYNEQFF.

V usage is TRBV6-6 and J usage is TRBJ2-7; 10 nucleotides line up with TRBD1. Germline assignment: CDR1 MNHNY and CDR2 SVGAGI (reference sequence). Losses at the gene ends were 8 bases for V and 2 bases for J; bases not matched to a gene: 6. The CDR3 totals 14 residues. The DNA for the CDR3 is TGTGCCAGCCAAGCCGGGACAGGGGCCTACGAGCAGTACTTC. As protein: CASQAGTGAYEQYF.

The chain uses TRBV2 and TRBJ2-1; the match to TRBD2 covers 9 bases. The CDR3 is 15 amino acids. Germline V gene sequence: CDR1 SNHLY, CDR2 FYNNEI. With V trimmed by 8 bases and J by 3 bases, 8 bases remained unmatched. CDR3 nucleotides: TGTGCCAGCGGTTACTTTAGCGGGAGCTACAATGAGCAGTTCTTC. Its translation is CASGYFSGSYNEQFF.

V is TRBV28 and J is TRBJ1-5, with TRBD1 matching over 10 bases. V dropped 4 bases and J dropped 3; count of bases not matched to a gene: 6. Germline assignment: CDR1 MDHEN and CDR2 SYDVKM. This CDR3 has 16 residues. The CDR3 region has the DNA TGTGCCAGCAGTTATGGGGGACAGGGGTACAATCAGCCCCAGCATTTT. Translation gives CASSYGGQGYNQPQHF.

The V gene is TRBV10-3, the J gene TRBJ1-1, with TRBD1 identical over 9 bases. V shed 6 bases and J 4 bases; nucleotides not matched to a gene: 3. CDR1 and CDR2 from the germline V gene are ENHRY and SYGVKD. There are 13 residues in the CDR3. The CDR3: CAIRGTGTTEAFF. CDR3 nucleotides: TGTGCCATCAGGGGGACAGGGACCACTGAAGCTTTCTTT.

CDR3 bases: TGTGCCAGCAGACCCGGGGCGTACCTCTCCTACGAGCAGTACTTC. Translating it yields CASRPGAYLSYEQYF. This rearrangement joins TRBV28 to TRBJ2-7; D could derive from TRBD1 or TRBD2 (5 bases each). Trimming shortened V by 6 bases and J by 0 bases, and 15 bases separated the two germline ends. The CDR3 totals 15 residues. Germline CDR1 MDHEN, CDR2 SYDVKM.

The J gene is TRBJ1-6, the V gene TRBV14, with D possibly being TRBD1 (6 bases). CDR1 is SGHDN, CDR2 FVKESK, per germline. CDR3 length: 15 amino acids. The ends were cut back, 4 bases at V and 8 bases at J, with 15 bases in the middle. The CDR3 protein is CASSPNGGRYSPLHF. CDR3 coding DNA: TGTGCCAGCAGCCCGAATGGGGGCAGGTATTCACCCCTCCACTTT.

The CDR3 nucleotides are TGTGCCAGCAGCTTAGGCCCATATGCCAAAAACATTCAGTACTTC. It encodes CASSLGPYAKNIQYF. This chain uses TRBV11-2 with TRBJ2-4; unclear D gene. Germline loops: CDR1 SGHAT, CDR2 FQNNGV. This CDR3 comprises 15 residues. The germline V and J ends were trimmed by 1 base and 1 base, with 8 bases remaining between them.

This chain links TRBV2 with TRBJ1-1; D gene unclear. The V end lost 1 base, the J end lost 4 bases, and 13 bases lay between the germline ends. The CDR3 sequence is 15 residues long. Germline CDR1 SNHLY, CDR2 FYNNEI. CDR3: CASSEGQWRGTEAFF. The DNA for the CDR3 is TGTGCCAGCAGTGAAGGGCAGTGGCGTGGCACTGAAGCTTTCTTT.

This clone was picked up one time. This chain links TRBV9 with TRBJ1-2; D gene unclear. CDR1 SGDLS and CDR2 YYNGEE come from the germline V gene. This CDR3 region has 15 residues. V was clipped by 0 bases and J by 4 bases, with 13 bases between them. The CDR3 coding sequence is TGTGCCAGCAGCGTAGCCGGCGAGGGAACCTATGGCTACACCTTC. The encoded protein is CASSVAGEGTYGYTF.

The gene calls are TRBV11-2 and TRBJ2-7; D perhaps matches TRBD2 (6 bases). The CDR3 is 15 amino acids. Trimming removed 10 bases at V and 6 bases at J, with 25 bases between. In germline, CDR1 is SGHAT, CDR2 FQNNGV. The CDR3 protein is CATQDLNPGVGEQYF. CDR3 sequence (DNA): TGTGCCACCCAAGACCTTAACCCGGGAGTGGGCGAGCAGTACTTC.

Here the CDR3 DNA reads TGCAGCGTTGCGACAGGCCTGAACACTGAAGCTTTCTTT. Amino acid sequence: CSVATGLNTEAFF. This chain links TRBV29-1 with TRBJ1-1; tentatively, D is TRBD1 (6 bases). CDR1 SQVTM and CDR2 ANQGSEA come from the germline V gene. The V end lost 4 bases, the J end lost 0 bases, and 9 bases lay between the germline ends. This CDR3 contains 13 residues.